These 25 T cell receptor beta chains originate from one sample sequenced in a study of lymphopenia after photon versus proton radiotherapy. The assay was immunoSEQ multiplex PCR, and TCRdb's table has in-frame clones only and misses some. The top ten hold over 20% of the sample, which has several thousand clones, about 91% seen once. Material: peripheral blood, obtained from a patient treated with photon-based radiotherapy. The receptor set was obtained from a man older than 75 with cholangiocarcinoma.

The chain carries TRBV6-5 and TRBJ1-2; D is perhaps TRBD1 (5 bases). Between the trimmed V and J ends, which lost 5 bases and 6 bases, there was a span of 19 bases. Germline values: CDR1 MNHEY, CDR2 SVGAGI. The CDR3 consists of 15 residues. CDR3 protein: CASSSRVGWGNGYTF. DNA of the CDR3: TGTGCCAGCAGTAGCCGAGTGGGGTGGGGCAATGGCTACACCTTC.

This rearrangement joins TRBV7-8 to TRBJ1-5; D unresolved. With 4 bases removed from V and 0 bases from J, the gap between germline ends came to 4 bases. Germline CDR1 and CDR2: SGHVS and FQNEAQ. The CDR3 is 13 residues long. The DNA of the CDR3 is TGTGCCAGCAGCTCCCATAGCAATCAGCCCCAGCATTTT. Translation gives CASSSHSNQPQHF.

This rearrangement joins TRBV5-1 to TRBJ2-3, with a possible D match to TRBD1 (5 bases). Trimming removed 2 bases from V and 4 bases from J, with 14 bases in between. CDR1 is SGHRS and CDR2 is YFSETQ in the germline V gene. The CDR3 runs 15 residues. The CDR3 bases are TGCGCCAGCAGCTTCCAGGGATTCTGGGCAGATACGCAGTATTTT. Encoded protein: CASSFQGFWADTQYF. The whole variable domain, remainder taken from reference TRBV5-1 and TRBJ2-3, is KAGVTQTPRYLIKTRGQQVTLSCSPISGHRSVSWYQQTPGQGLQFLFEYFSETQRNKGNFPGRFSGRQFSNSRSEMNVSTLELGDSALYLCASSFQGFWADTQYFGPGTRLTVL.

J is TRBJ1-1 and V is TRBV18, with 8 bases lining up with TRBD1. There are 16 residues in the CDR3. CDR1 is KGHSH and CDR2 is LQKENI in the germline V gene. The ends lost 3 bases at V and 0 bases at J; junction bases unmatched: 6. CDR3 sequence: CASSPRDRRLNTEAFF. The CDR3 DNA is TGTGCCAGCTCACCTAGGGACAGGAGGTTGAACACTGAAGCTTTCTTT.

This clone appeared once. This chain connects TRBV5-5 to TRBJ1-1; no firm D call. The CDR3 runs 15 residues. Germline values: CDR1 SGHKS, CDR2 YYEKEE (reference sequence). V lost 4 bases, J lost 0 bases, and 13 bases lay in between. The CDR3 spells CASSDPGGMNTEAFF. The CDR3 coding sequence is TGTGCCAGCAGCGATCCCGGCGGCATGAACACTGAAGCTTTCTTT.

The CDR3 sequence: CASSRLGGGTGELFF. In DNA, the CDR3 is TGTGCCAGCAGTCGTCTAGGGGGAGGGACCGGGGAGCTGTTTTTT. V usage is TRBV5-4 and J usage is TRBJ2-2, with a weak D call TRBD2 (7 bases). V was cut by 5 bases and J by 5 bases, with 16 bases left in between. Germline V lookup: CDR1 SGHNT, CDR2 YYREEE (reference sequence). The CDR3 length is 15 residues.

CDR3 region: CSVGGYQETQYF. CDR3 nucleotide sequence: TGCAGCGTTGGGGGCTACCAAGAGACCCAGTACTTC. The chain is built from TRBV29-1 and TRBJ2-5, with D perhaps matching TRBD1 (5 bases). Germline V CDR1 and CDR2: SQVTM, ANQGSEA. Trimming removed 4 bases from V and 0 bases from J, with 6 bases in between. This CDR3 is built from 12 residues.

The chain is built from TRBV11-2 and TRBJ2-3; 9 nucleotides match TRBD2. V shed 8 bases, J shed 4 bases, and the junction held 7 bases outside the gene matches. Germline V lookup: CDR1 SGHAT, CDR2 FQNNGV. This CDR3 is 14 amino acids long. The CDR3 is CASSVAGAADTQYF. The CDR3 DNA reads TGTGCCAGCTCAGTAGCGGGGGCTGCAGATACGCAGTATTTT.

The V and J genes are TRBV30 and TRBJ2-5; D may be TRBD1 or TRBD2 (5 bases each). The DNA end lines up better with TRBJ2-7; the J call may be wrong. The CDR3 has 12 residues. Germline loops: CDR1 GTSNPN, CDR2 SVGIG (reference sequence). The CDR3 sequence: CAWSIDGAEQYF. The CDR3, as DNA: TGTGCCTGGAGTATAGACGGGGCCGAGCAGTACTTC.

This chain uses TRBV5-4 with TRBJ2-1; 7 bases map to TRBD1. CDR1 and CDR2 from the germline V gene are SGHNT and YYREEE (reference sequence). The CDR3 extends over 15 amino acids. The trim removed 1 base at V and 4 bases at J, leaving 5 bases unmatched. The CDR3 loop reads CASSLRDRIYNEQFF. The CDR3 nucleotides are TGTGCCAGCAGCTTGCGGGACAGAATTTACAATGAGCAGTTCTTC.

Notes on this clone: Its ends do not fully match the called genes, so a read error is possible. This chain joins TRBV7-3 and TRBJ1-2; TRBD1 is a possible D gene (5 bases). The CDR3 covers 16 residues. Looked up from germline, CDR1 is SGHTA and CDR2 is FQGTGA. The CDR3 nucleotides are TGCGCCAGCAGCCAAGATGGAGCAGGGAGGAACTATGGCTACACCTTC. It specifies CASSQDGAGRNYGYTF.

This clone occurred once. This rearrangement joins TRBV27 to TRBJ1-6; D gene unclear. Between the trimmed V and J ends, which lost 1 base and 9 bases, there was a span of 7 bases. Germline values: CDR1 MNHEY, CDR2 SMNVEV (reference sequence). CDR3 length equals 13 residues. In DNA, the CDR3 is TGTGCCAGCAGTTTATGGCTGGGTTCACCCCTCCACTTT. Translating gives CASSLWLGSPLHF.

As to this clone: The germline gene is not matched at one end of the junction; a read error may be the cause. The chain uses TRBV14 and TRBJ1-6; D remains ambiguous. Germline CDR1 SGHDN, CDR2 FVKESK. The CDR3 extends over 13 amino acids. In DNA form, the CDR3 reads TGTGCCAGCAGCAAAGAGGCGGATTCACCCCTCCACTTT. It is translated as CASSKEADSPLHF.

The gene calls are TRBV27 and TRBJ2-7, with 7 nucleotides matching TRBD1. The CDR3 consists of 17 residues. Trimming removed 3 bases from V and 0 bases from J; junction bases left unmatched: 11. Per germline, CDR1 MNHEY and CDR2 SMNVEV (reference sequence). Written as DNA, the CDR3 is TGTGCCAGCAGTTTTTATCTTTCCCGGGACAGCTCCTACGAGCAGTACTTC. Its protein product is CASSFYLSRDSSYEQYF.

CDR3 sequence reads: CASSLGSGGGRETQYF. The CDR3 DNA follows: TGTGCCAGCAGCTTAGGCAGCGGGGGGGGAAGGGAGACCCAGTACTTC. The V call is TRBV7-2, the J call TRBJ2-5; 10 positions agree with TRBD2. This CDR3 comprises 16 residues. Germline V gives CDR1 SGHTA, CDR2 FQGNSA. V lost 1 base, J lost 5 bases, and 7 bases stayed unmatched.

V gene TRBV12-5 combines with J gene TRBJ1-3; TRBD1 matches at 7 bases. This CDR3 spans 15 amino acids. Germline CDR1 and CDR2: LGHNT and FRNRAP. V lost 1 base and J lost 4; bases outside the gene matches: 4. The DNA of the CDR3 is TGTGCTAGTGGTTTGGGAACAGGGGCCGGAAACACCATATATTTT. Translation: CASGLGTGAGNTIYF.

The chain couples TRBV6-1 to TRBJ1-5; perhaps TRBD1 as D (6 bases). Germline CDR1 MNHNS, CDR2 SASEGT. Trimming shortened V by 2 bases and J by 6 bases, and 14 bases separated the two germline ends. The CDR3 runs 15 residues. The CDR3 here is CASSELGGLGQPQHF. Here the CDR3 DNA reads TGTGCCAGCAGTGAATTGGGGGGGCTTGGTCAGCCCCAGCATTTT.

The V gene is TRBV6-6, the J gene TRBJ2-1; TRBD2 matches 8 bases. Per germline, CDR1 MNHNY and CDR2 SVGAGI (reference sequence). The CDR3 loop spans 15 amino acids. The V gene end was trimmed by 5 bases and the J gene end by 5 bases; junction bases not matched to a gene: 8. The CDR3 bases are TGTGCCAGCAGTACCCCGGGACTAGAGGACAATGAGCAGTTCTTC. This codes for CASSTPGLEDNEQFF.

The chain is built from TRBV6-1 and TRBJ2-3; D may be TRBD1 or TRBD2 (5 bases each). Per germline, CDR1 MNHNS and CDR2 SASEGT. V shed 4 bases and J shed 2 bases, with 16 bases lying between them. The CDR3 sequence is 16 residues long. For the CDR3, the DNA is TGTGCCAGCAGTGGGGGACGTTTAATTTACACAGATACGCAGTATTTT. Translation gives CASSGGRLIYTDTQYF.

V gene TRBV7-9 combines with J gene TRBJ2-5; D gene unclear. Germline V CDR1 and CDR2: SEHNR, FQNEAQ (reference sequence). The CDR3 is 15 amino acids. Between the trimmed V and J ends, which lost 6 bases and 5 bases, there was a span of 19 bases. The CDR3 reads CASSDYGGDAETQYF. The CDR3 region has the DNA TGTGCCAGCAGTGATTATGGTGGGGATGCGGAGACCCAGTACTTC.

The rearrangement uses TRBV10-3 and TRBJ2-2; 7 nucleotides agree with TRBD1. The ends lost 0 bases at V and 4 bases at J; junction bases unmatched: 8. Looked up from germline, CDR1 is ENHRY and CDR2 is SYGVKD. This CDR3 is 17 amino acids long. As DNA, the CDR3 is TGTGCCATCAGTGAGTCTTGGACAGGAGTGGGCACCGGGGAGCTGTTTTTT. Its translation: CAISESWTGVGTGELFF.

The gene calls are TRBV5-1 and TRBJ2-7; D remains unclear. The CDR3 loop spans 13 amino acids. Trimming removed 0 bases from V and 3 bases from J, with 7 bases in between. Looked up from germline, CDR1 is SGHRS and CDR2 is YFSETQ. The CDR3 DNA reads TGCGCCAGCAGCTTGGACGGCTACTACGAGCAGTACTTC. This gives the protein CASSLDGYYEQYF.

The CDR3 coding sequence is TGTGCCAGTAGCGGACTAGCCTCCTACAATGAGCAGTTCTTC. The encoded protein is CASSGLASYNEQFF. This chain connects TRBV19 to TRBJ2-1; 8 positions match TRBD2. From germline, CDR1 is LNHDA and CDR2 SQIVND (reference sequence). Losses at the gene ends were 6 bases for V and 0 bases for J; bases not matched to a gene: 1. CDR3 length: 14 amino acids.

This clone was counted between two and nine times. The rearrangement links TRBV7-2 to TRBJ1-4; D unclear. The germline V and J ends were trimmed by 6 bases and 7 bases, with 9 bases remaining between them. Germline assignment: CDR1 SGHTA and CDR2 FQGNSA. The length of the CDR3 is 12 residues. The CDR3 DNA reads TGTGCCAGCAGGGACTCAGGTGAAAAACTGTTTTTT. Translation: CASRDSGEKLFF.

The rearrangement joins TRBV28 to TRBJ1-2; 8 bases are shared with TRBD1. CDR1 is MDHEN and CDR2 is SYDVKM in the germline V gene. This CDR3 has 16 residues. Germline trimming cut 5 bases from V and 8 bases from J; bases unmatched to any gene: 16. CDR3 loop: CASSPPTGVIIGGYTF. The CDR3 bases are TGTGCCAGCAGTCCCCCGACAGGGGTAATTATCGGCGGCTACACCTTC.